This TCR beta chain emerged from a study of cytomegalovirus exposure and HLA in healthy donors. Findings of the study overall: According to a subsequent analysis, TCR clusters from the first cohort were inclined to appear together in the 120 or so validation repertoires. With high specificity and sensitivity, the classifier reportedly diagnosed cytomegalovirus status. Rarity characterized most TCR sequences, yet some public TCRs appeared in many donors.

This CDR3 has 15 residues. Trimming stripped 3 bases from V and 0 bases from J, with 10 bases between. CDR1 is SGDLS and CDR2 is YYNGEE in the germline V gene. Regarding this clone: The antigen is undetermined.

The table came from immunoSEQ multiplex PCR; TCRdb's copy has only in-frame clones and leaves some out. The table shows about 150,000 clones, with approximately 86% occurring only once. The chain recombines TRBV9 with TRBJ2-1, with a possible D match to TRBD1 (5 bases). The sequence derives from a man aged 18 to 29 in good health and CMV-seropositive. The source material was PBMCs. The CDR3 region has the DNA TGTGCCAGCAGCGAAGAGGACACCTCCTACAATGAGCAGTTCTTC. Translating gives CASSEEDTSYNEQFF.